The T cell receptor beta chain under discussion was sequenced for a study of blood T cell repertoires in COVID-19. Across the whole study: The origin of the acute and convalescent COVID-19 samples was the United States, Italy and Spain. The analysed material was cDNA or gDNA that came from T cells, B-cell-depleted T cells, or PBMCs.

Trimming took off 1 base at V and 8 bases at J, with 11 bases between the two ends. This CDR3 region has 13 residues. The germline V gene has CDR1 SGHDN and CDR2 FVKESK. Only in-frame clones appear in the TCRdb table, and some are missing; sequencing was by immunoSEQ multiplex PCR. Found here are some 140,000 clones, approximately 81% of them singletons; the top ten hold about 8%. The sample taken for sequencing was peripheral blood. The chain recombines TRBV14 with TRBJ1-2, with D possibly matching TRBD1 (5 bases). The sequence was obtained from a woman aged 55 to 70 with active or convalescent COVID-19. The CDR3 DNA reads TGTGCCAGCAGCCAAGTGGACATGGTGGGCTACACCTTC. Translated: CASSQVDMVGYTF.